A selection of T cell receptor beta chains follows, all from one sample in a study of CD8 T cells in ankylosing spondylitis. TCRdb recomputed calls from the 5' RACE reads with MiXCR, one row per CDR3 protein. The table shows 200,000 or so distinct CDR3 sequences, with roughly 20% occurring only once. The sequenced material came from blood, either unsorted or a sorted T cell fraction (not recorded which). The origin of the receptors is a male donor between 10 and 30 years old with ankylosing spondylitis or in good health (not recorded which). CDR3s leave out the opening cysteine and the closing phenylalanine or tryptophan.

V gene	CDR3 protein
TRBV7-9	ASSDDRGLRSEQY
TRBV5-6	ASSPLDRGYTEAF
TRBV7-9	ASSSEVLAQQETQY
TRBV21-1	ASSKTDGDNQPQH
TRBV15	ATRGTGSYGYT
TRBV19	ASKWQGASETQY
TRBV12-3/TRBV12-4	ASSIFSGLAGIDTQY
TRBV4-3	ASSQERREAGELF
TRBV27	ASSSYVGERDTQY
TRBV5-1	ASSLDLTYGYT
TRBV11-3	ASSLTHSWMEGDNEQF
TRBV4-3	ASSQAGTGGSYEQY
TRBV11-2	ASSFSQGARYEQY
TRBV7-9	ASSARNSGELF
TRBV29-1	SVDGPGVYGYT
TRBV20-1	SARARGQETQY
TRBV2	ASSVVFAEETQY
TRBV20-1	SARLPFGGRASAGELF
TRBV20-1	STPGPSTDTQY
TRBV9	ASSVGGVAGGDNEQF
TRBV2	ASSERVLSYNEQF
TRBV29-1	SVRTSGNTIY
TRBV6-5	ASRGPATGELF
TRBV5-1	ASSLRDRVLWTGELF
TRBV2	ASTYVTGELF
TRBV30	AWSVTGNQPQH
TRBV7-9	ASSLVSWQDHYEQY
TRBV24-1	ATSVAATGVYDEQF
TRBV24-1	ATSDKPHLTRSDEQF
TRBV12-5	ASDSGRASSYNEQF